The rows below give T cell receptor beta chains drawn from one sample of a study of regulatory T cells in long-lasting Graves disease. TCRdb itself ran the multiplex PCR reads through MiXCR, one entry per CDR3 protein. The table has some 200,000 distinct CDR3 sequences, roughly 18% seen once; the top ten hold 12%. The sample was also reused in another study, on T cells in Graves' hyperthyroidism and ophthalmopathy.

The sequencing here drew on peripheral blood mononuclear cells (PBMCs), taken at new diagnosis, from a patient treated with antithyroid drugs. These receptors all come from a woman aged 30 to 39 with Graves disease. The CDR3 runs from the conserved cysteine through the conserved F or W. A D gene is named only where the DNA matches it firmly. Some rows have no size entry. The others give once, few or many, or a class for an expanded clone.

V gene	clone size	J gene	D gene	CDR3 protein	CDR3 DNA
TRBV12-3/TRBV12-4	-	TRBJ1-1	TRBD1	CASSPMTGDPPTEAFF	TGTGCCAGCAGTCCTATGACAGGGGACCCCCCCACTGAAGCTTTCTTT
TRBV6-1	many	TRBJ1-2	-	CATYAQGGYTF	TGTGCCACGTATGCCCAGGGGGGCTACACCTTC
TRBV2	many	TRBJ2-6	-	CASSVGTGANVLTF	TGTGCCAGCAGTGTCGGGACTGGGGCCAACGTCCTGACTTTC
TRBV7-3	many	TRBJ1-1	TRBD1	CASSPTGGTVNTEAFF	TGTGCCAGCAGCCCAACAGGGGGCACAGTGAACACTGAAGCTTTCTTT
TRBV9	many	TRBJ2-7	TRBD2	CASSVGAGLAGGPGEQYF	TGTGCCAGCAGCGTAGGCGCCGGACTAGCGGGAGGGCCCGGCGAGCAGTACTTC
TRBV6-5	many	TRBJ2-5	-	CASSYGAFQETQYF	TGTGCCAGCAGTTACGGGGCCTTCCAAGAGACCCAGTACTTC
TRBV29-1	-	TRBJ2-2	-	CSVEGPTGELFF	TGCAGCGTTGAAGGTCCCACCGGGGAGCTGTTTTTT
TRBV6-1	many	TRBJ1-4	-	CASRRGLVDEKLFF	TGTGCCAGCAGGAGAGGGCTAGTAGATGAAAAACTGTTTTTT
TRBV28	many	TRBJ1-6	-	CASSLFRNSPLHF	TGTGCCAGCAGTTTATTCCGGAATTCACCCCTCCACTTT
TRBV27	many	TRBJ1-5	-	CASSKKDPRSNQPQHF	TGTGCCAGCAGTAAAAAGGACCCTAGAAGCAATCAGCCCCAGCATTTT
TRBV2	many	TRBJ2-2	TRBD2	CASSELLAGAAGELFF	TGTGCCAGCAGTGAATTACTAGCGGGAGCTGCCGGGGAGCTGTTTTTT
TRBV30	few	TRBJ1-4	TRBD1	CAYREGQGREKLFF	TGTGCCTATCGGGAGGGACAGGGACGAGAAAAACTGTTTTTT
TRBV5-1	many	TRBJ2-7	TRBD1	CASSPNTGDYEQYF	TGCGCCAGCAGCCCTAATACAGGGGACTACGAGCAGTACTTC
TRBV19	many	TRBJ1-3	-	CASSKGDTSSSGNTIYF	TGTGCCAGTAGTAAAGGGGACACCTCGAGCTCTGGAAACACCATATATTTT
TRBV27	many	TRBJ1-6	TRBD1	CASANSGQGKVSPLHF	TGTGCCAGCGCGAACTCCGGACAGGGAAAAGTTTCACCCCTCCACTTT
TRBV20-1	many	TRBJ1-1	-	CSARNRAVLTEAFF	TGCAGTGCTAGGAATCGGGCGGTCCTCACTGAAGCTTTCTTT
TRBV11-2	many	TRBJ1-1	-	CASSLGWGAMVTFF	TGTGCCAGCAGCTTAGGTTGGGGAGCAATGGTAACTTTCTTT
TRBV18	many	TRBJ1-5	-	CASSQDRRQPQHF	TGTGCCAGCTCACAGGACAGAAGACAGCCCCAGCATTTT
TRBV6-5	many	TRBJ1-6	-	CASSYSREPLHF	TGTGCCAGCAGTTACTCTCGGGAACCCCTCCACTTT
TRBV28	-	TRBJ2-7	-	CASIPSARASYEQYF	TGTGCCAGCATCCCCTCGGCTAGAGCCTCCTACGAGCAGTACTTC
TRBV5-1	-	TRBJ1-1	-	CASSQGLLGDVNTEAFF	TGCGCCAGCAGCCAGGGACTCCTCGGGGACGTGAACACTGAAGCTTTCTTT
TRBV20-1	many	TRBJ1-1	-	CSARDTGTEAFF	TGCAGTGCTAGAGATACGGGGACTGAAGCTTTCTTT
TRBV20-1	few	TRBJ1-1	TRBD1	CSAREDRGQQNTEAFF	TGCAGTGCTAGGGAAGACAGGGGGCAACAGAACACTGAAGCTTTCTTT
TRBV9	many	TRBJ1-4	-	CASSTRGGGNEKLFF	TGTGCCAGCAGCACCCGGGGAGGGGGGAATGAAAAACTGTTTTTT
TRBV6-1	-	TRBJ2-1	TRBD2	CSSSEGGRAYNEQFF	TGTTCCAGCAGTGAAGGCGGGAGAGCATACAATGAGCAGTTCTTC
TRBV12-3/TRBV12-4	-	TRBJ2-1	-	CASRGWAPYEQFF	TGTGCCAGCAGAGGCTGGGCCCCATATGAGCAGTTCTTC
TRBV5-4	-	TRBJ1-5	-	CASSSGPANNQPQHF	TGTGCCAGCAGCTCTGGCCCAGCCAACAATCAGCCCCAGCATTTT
TRBV28	-	TRBJ2-7	-	CASKWTRGGHEQYF	TGTGCCAGTAAATGGACACGGGGTGGTCACGAGCAGTACTTC
TRBV20-1	many	TRBJ2-7	TRBD2	CSARVSSGSPYEQYF	TGCAGTGCTAGAGTGTCTAGCGGGAGCCCCTACGAGCAGTACTTC
TRBV5-8	few	TRBJ1-5	-	CASRRYSNQPQHF	TGTGCCAGCAGAAGATATAGCAATCAGCCCCAGCATTTT
TRBV11-2	many	TRBJ1-4	TRBD1	CASSQTGGGLGGKLFF	TGTGCCAGCAGTCAAACAGGGGGCGGCTTGGGGGGAAAACTGTTTTTT
TRBV4-1	many	TRBJ2-7	-	CASSLGGVERNFEQYF	TGCGCCAGCAGCCTTGGAGGAGTCGAAAGGAACTTCGAGCAGTACTTC
TRBV2	many	TRBJ2-5	TRBD2	CASILGTSSAAQYF	TGTGCCAGCATTCTTGGGACTAGCAGCGCAGCCCAGTACTTC
TRBV28	many	TRBJ2-3	-	CASSLRHTDTQYF	TGTGCCAGCAGTTTAAGACACACAGATACGCAGTATTTT
TRBV5-4	many	TRBJ2-1	TRBD2	CASSIFAGANQGEQFF	TGTGCCAGCAGTATCTTCGCGGGAGCAAATCAGGGTGAGCAGTTCTTC
TRBV10-2	many	TRBJ1-3	-	CASSEVFSGNTIYF	TGCGCCAGCAGTGAGGTCTTCTCTGGAAACACCATATATTTT
TRBV9	-	TRBJ2-1	TRBD2	CASSASGGALEQFF	TGTGCCAGCAGCGCTAGCGGGGGGGCCCTTGAGCAGTTCTTC
TRBV18	-	TRBJ1-2	-	CASSPDLEGAYGYTF	TGTGCCAGCTCACCTGATCTAGAGGGAGCGTATGGCTACACCTTC
TRBV28	many	TRBJ2-1	TRBD2	CASRRTSGRNDEQFF	TGTGCCAGCAGAAGGACTAGCGGGAGGAATGATGAGCAGTTCTTC
TRBV5-1	many	TRBJ2-3	-	CASSLPSGASTDTQYF	TGCGCCAGCAGCTTGCCTAGTGGAGCTAGCACAGATACGCAGTATTTT
TRBV2	-	TRBJ2-3	TRBD2	CASSGTSGRSTQYF	TGTGCCAGCAGTGGGACTAGCGGGAGATCGACGCAGTATTTT
TRBV19	many	TRBJ2-1	-	CASSPSPSESNEQFF	TGTGCCAGTAGTCCCTCCCCTTCGGAGAGCAATGAGCAGTTCTTC
TRBV11-2	once	TRBJ2-3	-	CASSLPKTGGTDTQYF	TGTGCCAGCAGCTTACCGAAAACGGGAGGCACAGATACGCAGTATTTT
TRBV2	many	TRBJ1-2	-	CASSVEGGSYGYTF	TGTGCCAGCAGTGTTGAGGGGGGAAGCTATGGCTACACCTTC